This T cell receptor (beta chain) came from a study of cytomegalovirus exposure and HLA in healthy donors. Findings and limits, study-wide: Data from an earlier analysis indicated that most TCR beta V segments were productive either about 90% or about 30% of the time. According to a later analysis, donors in an Asian-associated ancestry cluster reportedly had fewer N-insertions than the 666-donor mean. Of the V segments, some could not be distinguished, including TRBV6-2 and TRBV6-3, and were excluded. Per a later analysis, HLA-associated TCR beta chains showed more clonal expansion than other, equally common TCR beta chains.

For this clone: Its antigen is unidentified.

PCR employed 60 Vbeta and 13 Jbeta primers. Using immunoSEQ multiplex PCR, the repertoire was profiled, and TCRdb retains in-frame clones only, with some absent. The sample includes approximately 54,000 clones. The V end was cut by 2 bases, the J end by 7 bases, with 9 bases between. The germline V gene has CDR1 MRHNA and CDR2 SNTAGT. The CDR3 has 14 amino acids. The sample consisted of PBMCs. The clonotype was recovered from a woman aged 40 to 50 in good health and CMV-seronegative. V usage is TRBV6-4 and J usage is TRBJ1-6, with D unresolved. The chain's CDR3 is CASSDGYGNSPLHF. The CDR3 region has the DNA TGTGCCAGCAGTGACGGGTACGGGAATTCACCCCTCCACTTT.